One and the same sample provided the 29 T cell receptor beta chains below, sequenced in a study of PD-1 blockade in classical Hodgkin lymphoma. Sequencing was performed with immunoSEQ multiplex PCR; in TCRdb, only in-frame clones are kept and a portion is missing. The sample lists 95,000 to 100,000 clones, 80% to 90% occurring once. Every patient experienced relapse after autologous stem cell transplantation, and brentuximab vedotin exposure varied. The sequences come from peripheral blood mononuclear cells (PBMCs), collected before the second cycle of nivolumab. The source is a human donor with classical Hodgkin lymphoma.

The chain uses TRBV6-6 and TRBJ2-5; TRBD1 matches at 9 bases. Germline V gene lookup returns CDR1 MNHNY and CDR2 SVGAGI (reference sequence). This CDR3 is 16 amino acids long. V shed 6 bases and J 2 bases; nucleotides not matched to a gene: 10. CDR3 DNA: TGTGCCAGCAGGGGAACAGGGGGCTCCAATCAAGAGACCCAGTACTTC. It codes for CASRGTGGSNQETQYF.

This clone was observed a handful of times. The rearrangement joins TRBV10-3 to TRBJ2-2; a possible D gene is TRBD1 (6 bases). The CDR3 contains 15 residues. Trimming pared 3 bases from V and 8 bases from J, leaving 16 bases between. Germline loops: CDR1 ENHRY, CDR2 SYGVKD. CDR3 sequence (DNA): TGTGCCATCAGTGAATACACAGGGTTGGGGGGGGAGCTGTTTTTT. Its protein product is CAISEYTGLGGELFF.

Concerning this clone itself: At one end, the junction sequence differs from germline, possibly due to a read error. This sequence joins TRBV19 and TRBJ2-7; D not certain. The CDR3 loop spans 12 amino acids. Germline V lookup: CDR1 LNHDA, CDR2 SQIVND (reference sequence). The CDR3 spells CASRTESSEQYF. The CDR3 DNA reads as TGTGCCAGTAGAACCGAGTCCTCCGAGCAGTACTTC.

This clone appeared a single time. The chain couples TRBV7-6 to TRBJ2-7; D call uncertain. The ends were cut back, 3 bases at V and 3 bases at J, with 9 bases in the middle. This CDR3 spans 13 amino acids. The germline V gene has CDR1 SGHVS and CDR2 FNYEAQ. CDR3 protein: CASSFSLGYEQYF. The CDR3 DNA reads as TGTGCCAGCAGCTTCAGCTTAGGCTACGAGCAGTACTTC.

The chain has TRBV6-5 and TRBJ1-5, with D hard to call. Germline V gene lookup returns CDR1 MNHEY and CDR2 SVGAGI. V gave up 5 bases and J gave up 7 bases, with 15 bases separating them. The CDR3 consists of 14 residues. The CDR3 nucleotides read TGTGCCAGCAGTATCGGCCCTAATGGGCAGCCCCAGCATTTT. This gives the protein CASSIGPNGQPQHF.

J is TRBJ1-1 and V is TRBV4-3; D is uncertain. The CDR3 covers 16 residues. Germline CDR1 is LGHNA and CDR2 is YSLEER. Trimming left V 1 base short and J 0 bases short, with 12 bases between. The CDR3 bases are TGCGCCAGCAGCCAAGTTTACCAGGCGTTGAACACTGAAGCTTTCTTT. The encoded protein is CASSQVYQALNTEAFF.

The V gene is TRBV25-1, the J gene TRBJ2-3; the D gene is possibly TRBD1 (5 bases). The CDR3 has 13 residues. V was shortened by 4 bases and J by 1 base, with 6 bases between the two germline ends. Germline V gives CDR1 MGHDK, CDR2 SYGVNS. DNA of the CDR3: TGTGCCAGCAGTGTACAGGGCACAGATACGCAGTATTTT. It encodes CASSVQGTDTQYF.

The chain carries TRBV7-8 and TRBJ2-4; D might be TRBD1 (5 bases). Trimming pared 3 bases from V and 0 bases from J, leaving 18 bases between. The CDR3 sequence is 18 residues long. Germline CDR1 is SGHVS and CDR2 is FQNEAQ. The CDR3 is CASSLGRIIRIAKNIQYF. In DNA form, the CDR3 reads TGTGCCAGCAGCTTGGGGCGGATCATACGAATAGCCAAAAACATTCAGTACTTC.

The chain is built from TRBV7-2 and TRBJ1-5, with 7 bases identical to TRBD1. The germline gives CDR1 SGHTA, CDR2 FQGNSA. V shed 1 base and J 5 bases; nucleotides not matched to a gene: 5. The CDR3 covers 15 residues. CDR3 residues: CASSLEMTGHQPQHF. The CDR3 region has the DNA TGTGCCAGCAGCTTAGAGATGACAGGGCATCAGCCCCAGCATTTT.

The gene calls are TRBV7-9 and TRBJ1-5; TRBD1 matches 8 bases. This CDR3 region has 18 residues. CDR1 is SEHNR and CDR2 is FQNEAQ in the germline V gene (reference sequence). V trimming: 1 base; J trimming: 4 bases; junction bases outside the gene matches: 12. The CDR3 DNA reads as TGTGCCAGCAGCTTAGTCCCCAGGGGGCAGGTTCGAAATCAGCCCCAGCATTTT. Its protein is CASSLVPRGQVRNQPQHF.

The chain has TRBV9 and TRBJ2-1; no definite D call. CDR3 size: 12 residues. Trimming left V 0 bases short and J 8 bases short, with 6 bases between. Germline V gene data show CDR1 as SGDLS and CDR2 as YYNGEE. Here the CDR3 DNA reads TGTGCCAGCAGCGTAGATGAATATGAGCAGTTCTTC. It encodes CASSVDEYEQFF.

The chain is built from TRBV28 and TRBJ1-3; unclear D gene. Germline lookup yields CDR1 MDHEN and CDR2 SYDVKM. The V and J ends lost 5 bases and 0 bases respectively, with 11 bases between them. The CDR3 sequence is 15 residues long. The CDR3 DNA reads as TGTGCCAGCAGTATTATAACAGACTCTGGAAACACCATATATTTT. Translation gives CASSIITDSGNTIYF.

The rearrangement uses TRBV27 and TRBJ2-5; 9 bases agree with TRBD1. Looked up from germline, CDR1 is MNHEY and CDR2 is SMNVEV (reference sequence). This CDR3 contains 16 residues. Unmatched junction bases numbered 10, after V lost 6 bases and J lost 2 bases. CDR3 coding DNA: TGTGCCAGCAGCCTCCGGGACAGGGCCTCACAAGAGACCCAGTACTTC. Amino acids: CASSLRDRASQETQYF.

The chain combines TRBV19 with TRBJ2-2, with 8 positions matching TRBD1. Germline V gene sequence: CDR1 LNHDA, CDR2 SQIVND (reference sequence). The CDR3 runs to 14 residues. Trimming at V came to 5 bases and at J to 5 bases, leaving 4 bases not matched to a gene. Written as DNA, the CDR3 is TGTGCCAGTAGTCAGGGGGCGTTAACCGGGGAGCTGTTTTTT. Amino acids: CASSQGALTGELFF.

The chain joins TRBV11-2 to TRBJ2-1, with D unclear. Germline V gives CDR1 SGHAT, CDR2 FQNNGV. The germline V and J ends were trimmed by 1 base and 4 bases, with 14 bases remaining between them. This CDR3 has 16 amino acids. This CDR3 is CASSLVGFSLYNEQFF. Written as DNA, the CDR3 is TGTGCCAGCAGCTTAGTAGGGTTCTCCCTGTACAATGAGCAGTTCTTC.

The rearrangement uses TRBV7-2 and TRBJ2-3; 8 bases line up with TRBD2. Per the germline V gene, CDR1 is SGHTA and CDR2 is FQGNSA. The J segment lost 5 bases and the V segment lost 1 base, leaving 8 bases of the junction unmatched. The CDR3 consists of 16 residues. CDR3 amino acids: CASSLVAGGARDTQYF. CDR3 sequence (DNA): TGTGCCAGCAGCTTAGTAGCCGGGGGGGCCCGAGATACGCAGTATTTT.

The rearrangement joins TRBV18 to TRBJ1-1; D gene ambiguous. The CDR3 has 14 residues. Germline CDR1 is KGHSH and CDR2 is LQKENI. Deletions cut 2 bases from V and 1 base from J, with 8 bases between. The DNA for the CDR3 is TGTGCCAGCTCACCATTACAAGGGAACACTGAAGCTTTCTTT. Translated, it gives CASSPLQGNTEAFF.

The rearrangement uses TRBV6-5 and TRBJ2-5; no reliable D call. Trimming shortened V by 2 bases and J by 5 bases, and 6 bases separated the two germline ends. Germline CDR1 MNHEY, CDR2 SVGAGI. This CDR3 region has 12 residues. CDR3 sequence (DNA): TGTGCCAGCAGTTACATGGGTGAGACCCAGTACTTC. Encoded protein: CASSYMGETQYF.

The rearrangement uses TRBV19 and TRBJ2-3; D may be TRBD2 (5 bases). The V end was cut by 8 bases, the J end by 5 bases, with 14 bases between. CDR3 length equals 13 residues. The germline V gene has CDR1 LNHDA and CDR2 SQIVND (reference sequence). CDR3 residues: CASSDLREDTQYF. The DNA of the CDR3 is TGTGCCAGTTCGGATCTCCGGGAAGATACGCAGTATTTT.

The chain carries TRBV6-1 and TRBJ1-3, with D maybe TRBD1 (5 bases). The CDR3 length is 15 residues. Looked up from germline, CDR1 is MNHNS and CDR2 is SASEGT. Between the trimmed V and J ends, which lost 3 bases and 3 bases, there was a span of 12 bases. The CDR3 region is CASSEGPEVGNTIYF. CDR3 nucleotides: TGTGCCAGCAGTGAGGGGCCCGAGGTTGGAAACACCATATATTTT.

The genes are TRBV9 and TRBJ2-3; D unresolved. The V gene lost 4 bases and the J gene lost 7 bases, with 16 bases spanning the gap. Germline loops: CDR1 SGDLS, CDR2 YYNGEE. The CDR3 totals 14 residues. The CDR3 coding sequence is TGTGCCAGCAGCCCGCACGCCGAGCCAAATACGCAGTATTTT. The encoded protein is CASSPHAEPNTQYF.

This clone appeared a few times. The chain recombines TRBV6-6 with TRBJ1-6; TRBD1 agrees at 7 bases. CDR3 length: 15 amino acids. CDR1 is MNHNY and CDR2 is SVGAGI in the germline V gene (reference sequence). Trimming removed 6 bases from V and 7 bases from J; junction bases left unmatched: 9. The CDR3 bases are TGTGCCAGCAGAACCACAGGGGCCGCCAATTCACCCCTCCACTTT. Protein product: CASRTTGAANSPLHF.

The rearrangement links TRBV5-1 to TRBJ1-1; possible D gene TRBD1, 5 bases. Trimming stripped 7 bases from V and 2 bases from J, with 12 bases between. The CDR3 has 13 amino acids. CDR1 SGHRS and CDR2 YFSETQ come from the germline V gene. CDR3: CASGRDSNTEAFF. DNA of the CDR3: TGCGCCAGCGGACGTGACAGCAACACTGAAGCTTTCTTT. The full variable domain, completed using reference TRBV5-1 and TRBJ1-1, is KAGVTQTPRYLIKTRGQQVTLSCSPISGHRSVSWYQQTPGQGLQFLFEYFSETQRNKGNFPGRFSGRQFSNSRSEMNVSTLELGDSALYLCASGRDSNTEAFFGQGTRLTVV.

V and J are TRBV4-1 and TRBJ2-1; D ambiguous. This CDR3 is built from 14 residues. Germline V lookup: CDR1 MGHRA, CDR2 YSYEKL. V lost 0 bases and J 7 bases, leaving 10 bases between the germline ends. CDR3 coding DNA: TGCGCCAGCAGCCAAGATCAAGCGAGGAATGAGCAGTTCTTC. Residues: CASSQDQARNEQFF.

V is TRBV7-9 and J is TRBJ1-2; 7 bases map to TRBD1. The CDR3 sequence is 18 residues long. Losses at the gene ends were 3 bases for V and 2 bases for J; bases not matched to a gene: 15. CDR1 SEHNR and CDR2 FQNEAQ come from the germline V gene (reference sequence). The CDR3 nucleotides are TGTGCCAGCAGCTTCGGAGTACCGCACAGGGGCTCAAACTATGGCTACACCTTC. This gives the protein CASSFGVPHRGSNYGYTF.

This chain joins TRBV27 and TRBJ1-2; D is uncertain. CDR1 and CDR2 from the germline V gene are MNHEY and SMNVEV (reference sequence). V lost 5 bases, J lost 0 bases, and 7 bases lay in between. The CDR3 is 13 residues long. The CDR3, as DNA: TGTGCCAGCAGTCCCCCCTCTAACTATGGCTACACCTTC. Residues: CASSPPSNYGYTF.

The rearrangement uses TRBV6-5 and TRBJ2-7; tentative D call: TRBD1 (6 bases). This CDR3 comprises 12 residues. Germline CDR1 is MNHEY and CDR2 is SVGAGI. V lost 6 bases to trimming and J lost 2 bases, with 8 bases between them. The CDR3 here is CASRQGTYEQYF. In nucleotides, the CDR3 is TGTGCCAGCAGACAGGGCACCTACGAGCAGTACTTC.

This chain joins TRBV19 and TRBJ2-3, with D possibly being TRBD2 (7 bases). Germline assignment: CDR1 LNHDA and CDR2 SQIVND (reference sequence). The V end was cut by 7 bases, the J end by 2 bases, with 10 bases between. CDR3 length: 13 amino acids. The CDR3 here is CASNGGPTDTQYF. Written as DNA, the CDR3 is TGTGCCAGTAACGGGGGGCCCACAGATACGCAGTATTTT.

J is TRBJ2-7 and V is TRBV7-2, with D unresolved. CDR1 is SGHTA and CDR2 is FQGNSA in the germline V gene. The length of the CDR3 is 13 residues. V lost 0 bases and J lost 4, with 7 bases in between. The CDR3 coding sequence is TGTGCCAGCAGCTTAGCGCAAGGGTACGAGCAGTACTTC. Translation: CASSLAQGYEQYF.